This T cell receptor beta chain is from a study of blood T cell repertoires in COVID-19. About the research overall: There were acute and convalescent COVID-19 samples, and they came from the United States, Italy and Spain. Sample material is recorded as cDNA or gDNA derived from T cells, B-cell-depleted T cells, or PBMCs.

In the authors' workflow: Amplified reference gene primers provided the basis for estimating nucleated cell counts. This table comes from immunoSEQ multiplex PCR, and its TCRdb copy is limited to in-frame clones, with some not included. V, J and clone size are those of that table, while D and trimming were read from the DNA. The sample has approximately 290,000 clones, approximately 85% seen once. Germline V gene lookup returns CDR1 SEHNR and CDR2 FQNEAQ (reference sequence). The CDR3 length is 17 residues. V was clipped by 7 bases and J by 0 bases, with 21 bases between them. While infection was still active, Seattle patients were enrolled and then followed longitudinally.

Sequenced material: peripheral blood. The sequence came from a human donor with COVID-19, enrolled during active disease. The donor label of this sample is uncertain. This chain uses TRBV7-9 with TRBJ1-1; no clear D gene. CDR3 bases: TGTGCCAGCACCAAGTCTACCCTCCTTACCTTGAACACTGAAGCTTTCTTT. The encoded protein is CASTKSTLLTLNTEAFF.